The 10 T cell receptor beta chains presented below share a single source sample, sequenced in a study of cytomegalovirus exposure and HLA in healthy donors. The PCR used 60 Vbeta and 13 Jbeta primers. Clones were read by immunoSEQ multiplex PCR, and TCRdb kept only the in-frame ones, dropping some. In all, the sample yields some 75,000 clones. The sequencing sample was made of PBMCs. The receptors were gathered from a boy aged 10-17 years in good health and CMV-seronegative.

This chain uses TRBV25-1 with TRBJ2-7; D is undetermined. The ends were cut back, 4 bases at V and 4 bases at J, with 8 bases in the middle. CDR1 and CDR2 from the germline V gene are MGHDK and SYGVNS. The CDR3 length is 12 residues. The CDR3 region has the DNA TGTGCCAGCAGTGGAAGAGGATACGAGCAGTACTTC. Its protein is CASSGRGYEQYF.

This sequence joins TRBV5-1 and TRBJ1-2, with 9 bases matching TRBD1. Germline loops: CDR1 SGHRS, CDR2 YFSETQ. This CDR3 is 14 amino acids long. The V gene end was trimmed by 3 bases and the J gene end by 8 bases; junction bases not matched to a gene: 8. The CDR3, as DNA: TGCGCCAGCAGCTGGGGGGACAGGGATGGAGGCTACACCTTC. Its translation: CASSWGDRDGGYTF.

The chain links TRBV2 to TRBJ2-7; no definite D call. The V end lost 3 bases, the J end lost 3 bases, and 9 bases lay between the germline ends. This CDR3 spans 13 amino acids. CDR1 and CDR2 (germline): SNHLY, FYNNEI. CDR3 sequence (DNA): TGTGCCAGCAGTGATGGCGGAAGCTACGAGCAGTACTTC. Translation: CASSDGGSYEQYF.

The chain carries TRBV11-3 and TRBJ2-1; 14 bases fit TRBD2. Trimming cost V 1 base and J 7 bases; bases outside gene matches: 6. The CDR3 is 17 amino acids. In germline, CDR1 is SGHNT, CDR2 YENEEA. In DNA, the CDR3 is TGTGCCAGCAGCTTAGTAGGACTAGCGGGAGGTAATAATGAGCAGTTCTTC. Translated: CASSLVGLAGGNNEQFF.

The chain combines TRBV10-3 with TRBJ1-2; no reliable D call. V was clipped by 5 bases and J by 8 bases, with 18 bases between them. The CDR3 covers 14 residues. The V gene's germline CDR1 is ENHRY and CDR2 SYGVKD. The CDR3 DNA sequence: TGTGCCATCAGTAATATTATTCGGCCCGGGGGCTACACCTTC. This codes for CAISNIIRPGGYTF.

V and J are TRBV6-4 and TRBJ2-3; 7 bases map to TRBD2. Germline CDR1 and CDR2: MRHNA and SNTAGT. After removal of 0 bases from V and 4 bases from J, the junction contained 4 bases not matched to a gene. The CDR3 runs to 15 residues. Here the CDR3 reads CASSDSASGPDTQYF. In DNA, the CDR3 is TGTGCCAGCAGTGACTCGGCTAGCGGCCCAGATACGCAGTATTTT.

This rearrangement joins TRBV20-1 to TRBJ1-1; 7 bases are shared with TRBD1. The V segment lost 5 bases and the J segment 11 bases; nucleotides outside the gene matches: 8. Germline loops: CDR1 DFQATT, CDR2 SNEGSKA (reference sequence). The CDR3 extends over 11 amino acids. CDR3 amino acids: CSAGEQGLAFF. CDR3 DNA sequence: TGCAGTGCTGGGGAACAGGGGCTGGCTTTCTTT.

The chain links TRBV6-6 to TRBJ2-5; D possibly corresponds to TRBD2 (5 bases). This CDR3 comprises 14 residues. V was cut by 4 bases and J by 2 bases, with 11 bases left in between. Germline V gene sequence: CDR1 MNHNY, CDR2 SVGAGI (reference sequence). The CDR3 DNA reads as TGTGCCAGCAGTTCCGGACTGACTCAAGAGACCCAGTACTTC. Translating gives CASSSGLTQETQYF.

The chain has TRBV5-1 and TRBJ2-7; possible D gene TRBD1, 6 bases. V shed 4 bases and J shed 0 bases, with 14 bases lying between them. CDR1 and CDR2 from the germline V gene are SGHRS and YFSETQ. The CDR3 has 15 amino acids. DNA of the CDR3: TGCGCCAGCAGCCGAGGGGGAAAGAGCTCCTACGAGCAGTACTTC. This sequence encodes CASSRGGKSSYEQYF.

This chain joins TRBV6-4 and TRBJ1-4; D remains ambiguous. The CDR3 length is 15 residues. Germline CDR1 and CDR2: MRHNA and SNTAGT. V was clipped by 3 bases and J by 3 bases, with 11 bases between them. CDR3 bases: TGTGCCAGCAGTGAGGAGTTCGGGGCTAATGAAAAACTGTTTTTT. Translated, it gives CASSEEFGANEKLFF.